This T cell receptor (beta chain) was found in a study of blood T cell repertoires in COVID-19. Germline V CDR1 and CDR2: SNHLY, FYNNEI. The CDR3 has 12 residues. Losses at the gene ends were 5 bases for V and 10 bases for J; bases not matched to a gene: 7. Sequencing was performed with immunoSEQ multiplex PCR; in TCRdb, only in-frame clones are kept and a portion is missing. The top ten hold about 18% of the sample, which has some 330,000 clones, more than 90% seen once. The gene calls are TRBV2 and TRBJ1-1, with TRBD1 identical over 7 bases. The TCR sequence derives from a woman in her twenties or thirties who had recovered from COVID-19. Sequenced sample: PBMCs or T cells enriched from blood (not recorded which). CDR3 sequence (DNA): TGTGCCAGCAGTAGTGAAGGGGGCGGAGCTTTCTTT. Its translation: CASSSEGGGAFF.